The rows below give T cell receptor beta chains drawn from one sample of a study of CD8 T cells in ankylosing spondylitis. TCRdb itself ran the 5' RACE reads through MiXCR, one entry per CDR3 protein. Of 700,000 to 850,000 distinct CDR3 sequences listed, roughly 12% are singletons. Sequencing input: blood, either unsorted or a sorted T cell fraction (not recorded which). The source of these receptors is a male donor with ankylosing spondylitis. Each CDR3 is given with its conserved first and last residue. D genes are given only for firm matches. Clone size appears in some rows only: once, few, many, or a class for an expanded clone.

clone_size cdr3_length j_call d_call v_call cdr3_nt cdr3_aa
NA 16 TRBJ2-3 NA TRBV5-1 TGCGCCAGCAGCTTGAGGTCAGCAGGTTCGGCTGATACGCAGTATTTT CASSLRSAGSADTQYF
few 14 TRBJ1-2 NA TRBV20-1 TGCAGTGCTTTTGACATACTCTCCTTTTATGGCTACACCTTC CSAFDILSFYGYTF
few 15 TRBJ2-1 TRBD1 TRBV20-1 TGCAGTGCCTTCCCCCCGGGACAGGGGGCTATTGAGCAGTTCTTC CSAFPPGQGAIEQFF
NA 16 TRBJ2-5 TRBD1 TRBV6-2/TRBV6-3 TGTGCCAGCAGTCGGGGACAGAAAATTTACCAAGAGACCCAGTACTTC CASSRGQKIYQETQYF
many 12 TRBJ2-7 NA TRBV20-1 TGCAGTGCTAGCGGACGACACTACGAGCAGTACTTC CSASGRHYEQYF
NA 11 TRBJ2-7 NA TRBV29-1 NA CSVVGSGTRYF
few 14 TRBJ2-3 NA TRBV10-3 TGTGCCATCCGACCTAGCAGGAGCACAGATACGCAGTATTTT CAIRPSRSTDTQYF
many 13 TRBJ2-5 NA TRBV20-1 TGCAGTGCAACCCTCGGAGGCCAAGAGACCCAGTACTTC CSATLGGQETQYF
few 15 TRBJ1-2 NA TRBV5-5 TGTGCCAGCAGCTTGGCAGGAGACCCTAACTATGGCTACACCTTC CASSLAGDPNYGYTF
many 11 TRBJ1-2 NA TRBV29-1 TGCAGCGTTGAAGCCCCGACAGTTCACACCTTC CSVEAPTVHTF
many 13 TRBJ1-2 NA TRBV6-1 TGTGCCAGCAGCCTACAGGGAGTGGGCGGCTACACCTTC CASSLQGVGGYTF
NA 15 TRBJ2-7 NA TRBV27 TGTGCCAGCAGTTTAAACCCAGGGTGGTCCTACGAGCAGTACTTC CASSLNPGWSYEQYF
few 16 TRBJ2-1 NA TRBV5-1 TGCGCCAGCAGCTTGGTGGGACTCCCAAGAGACAATGAGCAGTTCTTC CASSLVGLPRDNEQFF
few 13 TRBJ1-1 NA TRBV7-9 TGTGCCAGCAGATATCGGGCTGACACTGAAGCTTTCTTT CASRYRADTEAFF
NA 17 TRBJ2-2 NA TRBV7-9 TGTGCCAGCAGCTTAGCTCGTGTTTTAGGGGCCACCGGGGAGCTGTTTTTT CASSLARVLGATGELFF
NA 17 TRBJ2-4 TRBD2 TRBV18 TGTGCCAGCTCACAGGGCGAAGCGGGAGTGTCCAAAAACATTCAGTACTTC CASSQGEAGVSKNIQYF
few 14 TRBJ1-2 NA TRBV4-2 TGTGCCAGCAGCCAAGAGGCAGTACACTATGGCTACACCTTC CASSQEAVHYGYTF
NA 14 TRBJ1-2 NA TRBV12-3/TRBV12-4 TGTGCCAGCAGTTTACTTTTTCCTAACTATGGCTACACCTTC CASSLLFPNYGYTF
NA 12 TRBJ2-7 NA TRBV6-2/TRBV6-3 TGTGGCCATGGCGGGGATGGGTACGAGCAGTACTTC CGHGGDGYEQYF
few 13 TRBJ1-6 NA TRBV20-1 TGCAGTGCTAGGATGGACGAGGATTCACCCCTCCACTTT CSARMDEDSPLHF
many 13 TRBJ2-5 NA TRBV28 TGTGCCAGCAGTCCCACGTACCAAGAGACCCAGTACTTC CASSPTYQETQYF
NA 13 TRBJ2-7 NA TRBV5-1 TGCGCCAGCAGCCCCACTAACACCTACGAGCAGTACTTC CASSPTNTYEQYF